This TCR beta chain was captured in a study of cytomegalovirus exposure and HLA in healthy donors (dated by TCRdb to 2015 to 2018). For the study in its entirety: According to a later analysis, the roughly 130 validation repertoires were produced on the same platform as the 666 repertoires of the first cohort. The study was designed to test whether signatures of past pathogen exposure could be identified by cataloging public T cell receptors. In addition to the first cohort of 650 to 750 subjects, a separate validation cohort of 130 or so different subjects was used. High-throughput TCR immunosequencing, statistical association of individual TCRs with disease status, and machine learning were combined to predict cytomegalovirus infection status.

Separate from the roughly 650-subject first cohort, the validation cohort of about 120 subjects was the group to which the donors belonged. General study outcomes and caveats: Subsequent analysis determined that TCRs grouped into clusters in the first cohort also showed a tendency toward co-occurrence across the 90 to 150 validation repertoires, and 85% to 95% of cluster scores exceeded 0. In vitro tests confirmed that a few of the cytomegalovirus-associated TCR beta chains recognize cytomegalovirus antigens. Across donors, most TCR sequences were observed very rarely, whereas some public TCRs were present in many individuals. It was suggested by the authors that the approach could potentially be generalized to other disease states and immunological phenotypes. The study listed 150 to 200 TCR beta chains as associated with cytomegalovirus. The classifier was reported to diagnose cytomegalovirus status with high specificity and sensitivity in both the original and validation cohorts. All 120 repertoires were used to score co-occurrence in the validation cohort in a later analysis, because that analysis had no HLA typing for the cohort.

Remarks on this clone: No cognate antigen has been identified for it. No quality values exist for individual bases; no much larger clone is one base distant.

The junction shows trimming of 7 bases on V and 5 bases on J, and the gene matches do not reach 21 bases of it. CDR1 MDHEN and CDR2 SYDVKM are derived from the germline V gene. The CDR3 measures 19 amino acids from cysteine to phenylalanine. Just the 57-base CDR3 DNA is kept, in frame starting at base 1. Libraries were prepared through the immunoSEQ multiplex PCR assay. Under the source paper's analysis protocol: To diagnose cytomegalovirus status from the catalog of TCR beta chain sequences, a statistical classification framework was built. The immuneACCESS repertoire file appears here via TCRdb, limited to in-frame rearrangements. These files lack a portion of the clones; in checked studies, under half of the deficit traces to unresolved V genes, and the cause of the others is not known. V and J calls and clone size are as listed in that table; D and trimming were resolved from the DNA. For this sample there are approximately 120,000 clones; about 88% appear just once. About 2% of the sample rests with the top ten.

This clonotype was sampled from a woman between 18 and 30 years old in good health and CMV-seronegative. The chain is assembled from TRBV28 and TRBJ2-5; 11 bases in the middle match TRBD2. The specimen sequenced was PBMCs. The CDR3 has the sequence CASTPVGLAGGRSWETQYF. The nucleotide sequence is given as TGTGCCAGCACCCCAGTGGGGCTAGCGGGGGGCCGAAGTTGGGAGACCCAGTACTTC.